The 6 T cell receptor beta chains below were found in one sample sequenced in a study of blood T cell repertoires in COVID-19. TCRdb's table, derived via immunoSEQ multiplex PCR, lists solely in-frame clones and lacks some. The sample lists 150,000 to 200,000 clones, more than 75% seen once, with approximately 9.1% in the top ten. What was sequenced was peripheral blood. Every receptor here comes from a woman in her 70s with acute or convalescent COVID-19.

The chain employs TRBV5-1 and TRBJ2-5, with D perhaps matching TRBD2 (5 bases). V gave up 1 base and J gave up 5 bases, with 15 bases separating them. CDR3 length: 15 residues. The germline V gene encodes CDR1 SGHRS and CDR2 YFSETQ. Here the CDR3 DNA reads TGCGCCAGCAGCTTGAATTCGGGGTTGTTGGAGACCCAGTACTTC. This encodes CASSLNSGLLETQYF.

This rearrangement joins TRBV14 to TRBJ1-1; D remains unclear. The CDR3 is 17 amino acids. Germline values: CDR1 SGHDN, CDR2 FVKESK. V lost 0 bases, J lost 8 bases, and 22 bases lay in between. The CDR3: CASSQDLDFISDAEAFF. CDR3 DNA: TGTGCCAGCAGCCAAGACTTGGACTTCATTTCGGACGCAGAAGCTTTCTTT.

The CDR3 spells CASSPYRPTGGARHYNEQFF. For the CDR3, the DNA is TGTGCCAGCTCACCATACAGGCCTACAGGGGGTGCCCGCCATTACAATGAGCAGTTCTTC. This chain links TRBV18 with TRBJ2-1, with 8 bases fitting TRBD1. The junction had 19 bases not matched to a gene; V was cut back by 2 bases and J by 4 bases. This CDR3 contains 20 residues. The germline V gene encodes CDR1 KGHSH and CDR2 LQKENI.

This clone was seen ten or more times. The chain has TRBV11-2 and TRBJ2-7; 7 bases agree with TRBD1. This CDR3 spans 16 amino acids. V shed 5 bases, J shed 0 bases, and the junction held 10 bases outside the gene matches. Germline V gene data show CDR1 as SGHAT and CDR2 as FQNNGV. CDR3 in amino acids: CASSVNTGANSYEQYF. The CDR3 nucleotides read TGTGCCAGCAGCGTAAATACAGGGGCTAACTCCTACGAGCAGTACTTC.

This sequence joins TRBV24-1 and TRBJ2-1, with D unresolved. The CDR3 has 14 amino acids. Germline V gene lookup returns CDR1 KGHDR and CDR2 SFDVKD. Trimming shortened V by 1 base and J by 6 bases, and 9 bases separated the two germline ends. CDR3 in amino acids: CATSDFAHRNEQFF. The CDR3 coding sequence is TGTGCCACCAGTGATTTTGCGCATCGCAATGAGCAGTTCTTC.

This clone was counted between two and nine times. V and J are TRBV10-3 and TRBJ2-1, with D possibly TRBD1 on 6 matching bases. CDR1 and CDR2 from the germline V gene are ENHRY and SYGVKD. The CDR3 length is 12 residues. Trimming removed 11 bases from V and 5 bases from J, with 13 bases in between. CDR3 region: CAFGTPNNEQFF. Written as DNA, the CDR3 is TGTGCCTTCGGGACACCCAACAATGAGCAGTTCTTC.